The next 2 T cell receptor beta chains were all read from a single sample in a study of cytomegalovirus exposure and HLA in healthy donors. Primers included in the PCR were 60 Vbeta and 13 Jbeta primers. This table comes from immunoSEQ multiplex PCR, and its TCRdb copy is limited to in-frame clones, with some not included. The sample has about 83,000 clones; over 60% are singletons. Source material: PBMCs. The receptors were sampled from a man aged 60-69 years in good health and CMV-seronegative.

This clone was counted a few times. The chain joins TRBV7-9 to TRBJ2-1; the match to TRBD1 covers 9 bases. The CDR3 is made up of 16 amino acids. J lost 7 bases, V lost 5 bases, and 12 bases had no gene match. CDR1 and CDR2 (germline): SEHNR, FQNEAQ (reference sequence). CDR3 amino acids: CASSEGSGTGWNEQFF. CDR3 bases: TGTGCCAGCAGCGAAGGGTCGGGGACAGGGTGGAATGAGCAGTTCTTC. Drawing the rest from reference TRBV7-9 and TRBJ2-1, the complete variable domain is DTGVSQNPRHKITKRGQNVTFRCDPISEHNRLYWYRQTLGQGPEFLTYFQNEAQLEKSRLLSDRFSAERPKGSFSTLEIQRTEQGDSAMYLCASSEGSGTGWNEQFFGPGTRLTVL.

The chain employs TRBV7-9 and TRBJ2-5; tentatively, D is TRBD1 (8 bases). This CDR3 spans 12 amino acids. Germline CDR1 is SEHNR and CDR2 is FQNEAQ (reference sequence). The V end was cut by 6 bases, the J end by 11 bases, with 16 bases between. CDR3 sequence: CASSRQGREQYF. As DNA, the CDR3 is TGTGCCAGCAGTCGACAGGGGCGGGAGCAGTACTTC.